This TCR beta chain stems from a study of shared clonotypes between healthy human individuals. Per germline, CDR1 MDHEN and CDR2 SYDVKM. V trimming: 3 bases; J trimming: 1 base; junction bases outside the gene matches: 6. The CDR3 is 16 amino acids. Data came from immunoSEQ multiplex PCR; TCRdb stores just in-frame clones and leaves some out. The sample holds 2 million to 2.5 million clones, approximately 94% seen once. The sequencing sample was made of naive CD4+ T cells from PBMCs. Documented subset: CD45RA+ positively selected. The chain links TRBV28 to TRBJ2-7; TRBD2 aligns across 10 bases. This clonotype was obtained from a young man in good health. Some clones in this sample may be carry-over from other donors' samples. CDR3 sequence: CASSFRLAGASYEQYF. The CDR3 region has the DNA TGTGCCAGCAGTTTTCGGCTAGCGGGAGCTTCCTACGAGCAGTACTTC.